The clone carrying this TCR beta chain was seen many times. Its specificity is not known. Germline V CDR1 and CDR2: SNHLY, FYNNEI. The CDR3 covers 15 residues. J gave up 7 bases and V 1 base, and 4 bases lay outside the gene matches. This record belongs to a study of naive and memory T cell subsets. The beta constant-region primer was an equimolar mix of two oligonucleotides covering TRBC1 and TRBC2. The ligated cDNA underwent four PCR rounds using SP2 and nested alpha and beta constant-region primers. From the UMI-ligation and nested PCR reads, TCRdb called clonotypes with MiXCR, one entry per CDR3 protein. Of around 140,000 distinct CDR3 sequences in the sample, under 25% were seen once. Separate alpha and beta amplification began at the second PCR step. Whole-study results and caveats: Possibly reflecting memory cells re-expressing CD45RA, a few larger clonotypes occurred in naive repertoires, especially CD8.

The clonotype originates from a human donor in good health. The gene calls are TRBV2 and TRBJ2-2; TRBD2 matches at 9 bases. The sequenced sample was naive CD4+ T cells from blood. CDR3 protein: CASSEGSGRIGELFF. Here the CDR3 DNA reads TGTGCCAGCAGTGAAGGTAGCGGGAGAATCGGGGAGCTGTTTTTT.